This TCR beta chain was identified in a study of T-cell memory formation after mild COVID-19. In TCRdb, the 5' RACE reads were re-called with MiXCR into one record per CDR3 protein. The sample has about 430,000 distinct CDR3 sequences, about a sixth seen once. Germline V gene sequence: CDR1 SGHVS, CDR2 FQNEAQ. The CDR3 has 17 amino acids. V lost 3 bases to trimming and J lost 6 bases, with 23 bases between them. This clonotype was seen a few times. The receptor comes from a man younger than 35 who had mild COVID-19 (a few samples of this study predate the infection). Cell type and time point are not known. Source material: PBMCs or a T cell subset sorted from them (not recorded which). The chain carries TRBV7-8 and TRBJ1-1; perhaps TRBD1 as D (5 bases). CDR3 in amino acids: CASSFGVRDPLDAEAFF. CDR3 DNA: TGTGCCAGCAGCTTCGGGGTCCGGGACCCTCTAGACGCTGAAGCTTTCTTT.